This TCR beta chain was recovered during a study of blood T cells in healthy people across ages. General study points: Strong correlation linked observed beta diversity and percent naive T cells. There were more naive CD4+ cells and higher diversity in long-lived donors than in aged donors.

Together with a sample-barcoded 5' primer, a J-beta primer mix was included in a second PCR lasting about 7 to 11 cycles. The template-switch adaptor, which had 12 random nucleotides, put a tag on each cDNA molecule. TCRdb recomputed calls from the 5' RACE reads with MiXCR, one row per CDR3 protein. The repertoire has about 680,000 distinct CDR3 sequences, 49% of them found once; the top ten carry roughly a third. This clonotype was detected a few times. Antigen: not known. PBMCs, at least 6 million per sample, were isolated. Material for sequencing was blood. This TCR came from a woman aged 55-70 years in good health.

CDR3 loop: CASSRKREKYEQYF. In DNA form, the CDR3 reads TGTGCCAGCAGCCGGAAGCGGGAGAAGTACGAGCAGTACTTC. V gene TRBV6-4 combines with J gene TRBJ2-7, with TRBD2 matching 8 bases. Germline-derived CDR1 and CDR2 are MRHNA and SNTAGT. The V and J ends lost 6 bases and 4 bases, in that order; junction bases with no gene match: 8. The CDR3 contains 14 residues.